This paragraph covers one T cell receptor beta chain sequence. The sample belongs to a study of OX40 agonist ivuxolimab in advanced cancers. Libraries were prepared by immunoSEQ multiplex PCR; TCRdb keeps only in-frame clonotypes and omits some of them. Here the sample spans 73,000 or so clones, more than 85% being singletons. This clonotype originated in an adult with an advanced solid tumor such as melanoma, head and neck, liver or kidney cancer. Sequenced here: CD4+ or CD8+ T cells sorted from blood, sampled in a trial of the OX40 agonist ivuxolimab.

The CDR3 region has the DNA TGTGCCAGCAGTACTAGCGGGGGGGACTACAATGAGCAGTTCTTC. This translates into CASSTSGGDYNEQFF. The chain couples TRBV6-4 to TRBJ2-1; 13 bases line up with TRBD2. After removal of 5 bases from V and 3 bases from J, the junction contained 1 base not matched to a gene. CDR3 length: 15 residues. CDR1 is MRHNA, CDR2 SNTAGT, per germline.